The source of this T cell receptor beta chain is a study of blood T cell repertoires in COVID-19. Study context: COVID-19 samples, acute and convalescent, were from the United States, Italy and Spain.

Patients at the Seattle site were enrolled during active infection and followed longitudinally. Germline V gene lookup returns CDR1 MNHEY and CDR2 SVGAGI. The CDR3 runs 11 residues. The V gene lost 10 bases and the J gene lost 8 bases, with 14 bases spanning the gap. The table came from immunoSEQ multiplex PCR; TCRdb's copy has only in-frame clones and leaves some out. The profile covers more than 95,000 clones, with 75% to 90% appearing a single time and about 3% taken by the ten largest. The sequence came from a woman aged 80 or over with COVID-19, enrolled during active disease. The chain carries TRBV6-5 and TRBJ1-2; D perhaps matches TRBD1 (6 bases). The sequencing sample was made of peripheral blood. CDR3 protein: CAIQGSEGYTF. The CDR3 DNA reads TGTGCCATACAGGGTAGTGAAGGCTACACCTTC.